This T cell receptor beta chain was profiled in a study of CD8+CD57+ T cells in acquired aplastic anemia. Whole-study context: Isolated CD4+ and CD8+ cells, once sorted, yielded DNA averaging about 3 ug. Study-wide results and limits: CD8+ Simpson's diversity did not differ significantly between patients and controls. Patients and controls shared some 30 CD8+ CDR3 sequences.

Investigators profiled TCR beta VDJ and CDR3 from genomic DNA template. TCRdb independently ran MiXCR on the reads; one entry per CDR3 protein. The sample contains more than 250,000 distinct CDR3 sequences, approximately 57% of which appear only once. Unmatched junction bases numbered 9, after V lost 1 base and J lost 7 bases. The length of the CDR3 is 17 residues. The germline V gene encodes CDR1 SGHTA and CDR2 FQGNSA. As to this clonotype: The antigen remains unidentified.

This chain uses TRBV7-2 with TRBJ1-5; 11 bases fit TRBD1. The sequence was obtained from a human donor with severe aplastic anemia or a healthy control (not recorded which). The specimen was sorted CD4+, CD8+, or CD8+CD57+ T cells (not recorded which) from PBMCs. The CDR3 region is CASSLGTGGAGQQPQHF. For the CDR3, the DNA is TGTGCCAGCAGCTTAGGGACAGGGGGCGCGGGTCAGCAGCCCCAGCATTTT.